This T cell receptor (beta chain) came from a study of metastatic and nonmetastatic thyroid tumors. Whole-study context: It was across blood and tumor or nodule tissue from malignant and benign thyroid patients that repertoires were compared.

Note on this clone: The antigen remains undetermined.

Overall study findings and caveats: Significantly higher TCR beta diversity was reportedly seen in malignant thyroid tumors than benign nodules, in blood and tumor.

Treatment of any kind had been given to no patient before thyroid surgery. Original processing notes: A classifier for distant metastasis in papillary thyroid cancer was constructed using CDR3 differences observed across clinicopathological groups. Via MiXCR, TCRdb re-called the PCR reads. The V and J calls come from TCRdb's annotation, not from the publication. The sample lists about 15,000 clones, roughly 29% occurring once. CDR3 length: 12 amino acids. With 5 bases removed from V and 8 bases from J, the gap between germline ends came to 10 bases. The germline V gene encodes CDR1 SGHNT and CDR2 YENEEA.

The sequenced sample consisted of tumor tissue. The V gene is TRBV11-3, the J gene TRBJ2-1; no clear D. This clonotype originated in a female donor with papillary thyroid cancer or a benign thyroid nodule (not recorded which). Some clones in this sample may be carry-over from other donors' samples. The DNA of the CDR3 is TGTGCCAGCAGCCAAACTGGGGATGAGCAGTTCTTC. It yields the protein CASSQTGDEQFF.